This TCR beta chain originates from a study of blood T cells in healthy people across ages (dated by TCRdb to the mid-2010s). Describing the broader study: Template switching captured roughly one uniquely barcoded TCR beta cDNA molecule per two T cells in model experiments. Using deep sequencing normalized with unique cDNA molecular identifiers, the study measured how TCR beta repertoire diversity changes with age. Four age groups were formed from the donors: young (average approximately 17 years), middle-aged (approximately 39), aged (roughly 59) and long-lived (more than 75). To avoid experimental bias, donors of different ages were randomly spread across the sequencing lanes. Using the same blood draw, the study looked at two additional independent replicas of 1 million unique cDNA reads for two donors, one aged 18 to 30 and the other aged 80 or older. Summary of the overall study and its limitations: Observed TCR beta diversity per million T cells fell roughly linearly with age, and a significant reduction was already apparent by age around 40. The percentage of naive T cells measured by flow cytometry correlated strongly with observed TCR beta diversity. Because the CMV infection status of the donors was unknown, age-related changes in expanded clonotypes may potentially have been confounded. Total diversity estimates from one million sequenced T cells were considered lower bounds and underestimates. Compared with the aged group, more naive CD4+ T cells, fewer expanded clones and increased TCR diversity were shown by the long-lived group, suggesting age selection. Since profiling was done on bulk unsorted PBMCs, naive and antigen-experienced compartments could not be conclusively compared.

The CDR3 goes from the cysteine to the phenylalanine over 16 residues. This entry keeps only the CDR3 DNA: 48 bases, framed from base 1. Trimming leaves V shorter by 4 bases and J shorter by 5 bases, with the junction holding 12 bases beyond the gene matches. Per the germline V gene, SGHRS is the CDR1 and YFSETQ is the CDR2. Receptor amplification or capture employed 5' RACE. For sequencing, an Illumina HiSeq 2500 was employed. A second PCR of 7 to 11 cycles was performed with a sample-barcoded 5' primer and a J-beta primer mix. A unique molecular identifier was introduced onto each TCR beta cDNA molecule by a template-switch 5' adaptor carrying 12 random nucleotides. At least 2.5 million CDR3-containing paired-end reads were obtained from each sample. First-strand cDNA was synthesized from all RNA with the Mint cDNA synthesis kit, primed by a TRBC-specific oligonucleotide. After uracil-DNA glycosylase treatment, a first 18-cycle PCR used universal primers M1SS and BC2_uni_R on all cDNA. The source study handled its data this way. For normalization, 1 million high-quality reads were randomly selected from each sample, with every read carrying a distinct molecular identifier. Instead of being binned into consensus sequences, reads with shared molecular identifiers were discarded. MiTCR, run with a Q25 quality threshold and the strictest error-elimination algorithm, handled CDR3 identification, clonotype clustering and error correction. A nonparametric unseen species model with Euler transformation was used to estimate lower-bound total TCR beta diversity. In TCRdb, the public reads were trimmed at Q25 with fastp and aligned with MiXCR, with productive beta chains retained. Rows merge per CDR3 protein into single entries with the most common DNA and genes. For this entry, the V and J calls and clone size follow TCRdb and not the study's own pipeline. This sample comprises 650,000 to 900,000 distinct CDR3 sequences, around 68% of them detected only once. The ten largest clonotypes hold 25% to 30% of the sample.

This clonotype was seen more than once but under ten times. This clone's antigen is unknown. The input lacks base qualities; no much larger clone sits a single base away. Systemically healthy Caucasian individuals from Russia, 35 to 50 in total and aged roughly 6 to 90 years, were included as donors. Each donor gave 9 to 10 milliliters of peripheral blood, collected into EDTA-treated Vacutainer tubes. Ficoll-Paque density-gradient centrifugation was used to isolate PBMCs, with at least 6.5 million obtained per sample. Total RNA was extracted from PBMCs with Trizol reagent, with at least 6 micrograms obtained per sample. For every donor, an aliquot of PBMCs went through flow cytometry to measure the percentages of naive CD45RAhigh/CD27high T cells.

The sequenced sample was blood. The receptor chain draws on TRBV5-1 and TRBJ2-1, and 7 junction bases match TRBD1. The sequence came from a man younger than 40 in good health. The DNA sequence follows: TGCGCCAGCAGCCGGGACAGTCGCCAACTAGACAATGAGCAGTTCTTC. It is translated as CASSRDSRQLDNEQFF.